The T cell receptor beta chain described here comes from a study of PD-1 blockade in mismatch repair-deficient tumors (dated by TCRdb to the late 2010s). Context from the whole study: Between late 2013 and September 2016, the trial enrolled around 86 consecutive patients with approximately eleven mismatch repair-deficient cancer types, every one of whom had been previously treated and was progressing. Tumor-associated T cell clones were tracked in the peripheral blood of patients responding to PD-1 blockade by deep sequencing of TCR CDR3 regions. What the work shows at the level of the full study, not this receptor alone: Rapid expansion after pembrolizumab followed by contraction, generally before radiologic responses, was shown by tumor-resident clones, which were often undetectable in blood before treatment.

To prepare the library, the immunoSEQ multiplex PCR assay was applied. TCRdb's version of the immuneACCESS table is confined to in-frame rearrangements and falls short of the full clone set. An unresolved V gene accounts for under half of the shortfall where checked; the remainder is of unknown origin. A total of 100,000 to 150,000 clones appear in this sample, around nine tenths of them only once. Approximately 10% of the sample comes from the top ten. Concerning this clone itself: The antigen this receptor binds is unknown. No much larger clone exists at a distance of one base, and base qualities are not known.

Trimming removed 2 bases from V and 0 bases from J; the gene matches leave 8 bases unexplained. The germline V gene sets CDR1 to LGHNA and CDR2 to YSLEER. There are 17 amino acids in the CDR3, from cysteine to phenylalanine inclusive. CDR3 DNA is the only sequence kept; it has 51 bases, read in frame from the first base. Mismatch repair deficiency in every enrolled patient was established by polymerase chain reaction or immunohistochemistry. TCR sequencing was carried out for a few patients who responded to pembrolizumab therapy. In the phase II trial, pembrolizumab PD-1 blockade was tested prospectively in advanced mismatch repair-deficient cancers, no matter which tissue of origin the cancers came from. Peripheral blood T cell samples were gathered serially, both before PD-1 blockade started and at multiple time points afterward. Blood sampling times were reported as weeks after the first pembrolizumab dose.

The origin of this receptor is an adult with mismatch repair-deficient cancer. This chain is built from TRBV4-3 and TRBJ2-3, with 7 junctional bases fitting TRBD2. This material consisted of peripheral blood, taken 70 to 73 weeks after starting pembrolizumab. The DNA is TGCGCCAGCAGCCAAACCACGACTAGCACTAGCACAGATACGCAGTATTTT. It translates as CASSQTTTSTSTDTQYF.